The 2 T cell receptor beta chains in this list originate from one sample, sequenced in a study of cytomegalovirus exposure and HLA in healthy donors. Primers included in the PCR were 60 Vbeta and 13 Jbeta primers. Repertoires were generated with immunoSEQ multiplex PCR, while TCRdb's copy carries only in-frame clones and drops some. This sample has 150,000 to 200,000 clones; roughly four fifths occur once, and the top ten carry around 2%. What was sequenced was PBMCs. These receptors all come from a woman aged 18-29 years in good health and CMV-seropositive.

In its sample, this clone was seen many times. The chain carries TRBV6-9 and TRBJ2-3; 12 nucleotides line up with TRBD2. Unmatched junction bases numbered 11, after V lost 10 bases and J lost 0 bases. Germline V CDR1 and CDR2: MNHGY, SVAAGI. The CDR3 runs 17 residues. The CDR3 loop is CANRWASGGGSTDTQYF. In DNA form, the CDR3 reads TGTGCCAACCGTTGGGCTAGCGGGGGGGGAAGCACAGATACGCAGTATTTT.

This clone showed up just once. The chain combines TRBV15 with TRBJ2-5; no clear D. With 1 base removed from V and 5 bases from J, the gap between germline ends came to 17 bases. Germline V gene data show CDR1 as LNHNV and CDR2 as YYDKDF (reference sequence). The CDR3 runs to 16 residues. CDR3 amino acids: CATSRVGGEVKETQYF. CDR3 nucleotide sequence: TGTGCCACCAGCAGAGTAGGTGGAGAGGTCAAGGAGACCCAGTACTTC.